The present T cell receptor beta chain was sequenced within a study of graft-versus-host responses after intestinal transplantation. Study-wide context: Once they had received anti-thymocyte globulin induction, all recipients took tacrolimus and steroids for approximately 3 years. Study conclusions and caveats: GvH clones appeared in recipient marrow, some first in ileum or blood. Patients with graft-donor T cell macrochimerism had high graft-versus-host to host-versus-graft clonal ratios in allografts.

Assay: immunoSEQ multiplex PCR; the TCRdb copy retains only in-frame clones and omits some. The table lists 30,000 to 40,000 clones, over 80% of them singletons. This CDR3 is built from 15 residues. The junction had 6 bases not matched to a gene; V was cut back by 4 bases and J by 3 bases. CDR1 and CDR2 (germline): SGHNT, YYREEE (reference sequence). Remarks on this clone: Its specificity is not known.

The chain recombines TRBV5-4 with TRBJ2-1, with 8 bases matching TRBD2. The clonotype comes from a human patient who received an intestinal transplant, so some T cells may come from the graft donor. The specimen comprised PBMCs, sampled 1,000 to 1,200 days after transplant. In DNA, the CDR3 is TGTGCCAGCAGCAGCGGGAGAGCCGGCTACAATGAGCAGTTCTTC. Protein sequence: CASSSGRAGYNEQFF.